The TCR beta chain described here comes from a study of OX40 agonist ivuxolimab in advanced cancers. On the study more broadly: While on treatment, patients had intravenous ivuxolimab at 0.01 to 10 mg/kg every 2 weeks. Each dose-escalation patient presented with hepatocellular carcinoma, melanoma, renal cell or head and neck cancer. Whole-study results and caveats: At 0.1 to 3.0 mg/kg and by week 6, clonal expansion occurred in CD4+ and CD8+ blood T cells. More expanded clones were seen, on average, in CD8+ T cells than in CD4+.

Points on this clone: The antigen is not known.

The data were produced by immunoSEQ multiplex PCR, yet TCRdb's version contains in-frame clones alone and is incomplete. This sample yields around 58,000 clones, of which approximately 94% are seen a single time; less than 20% belongs to the top ten. Germline CDR1 and CDR2: PRHDT and FYEKMQ (reference sequence). The CDR3 sequence is 14 residues long. Deletions cut 2 bases from V and 6 bases from J, with 11 bases between. The gene calls are TRBV13 and TRBJ1-5; D perhaps matches TRBD1 (6 bases). The sequence was obtained from an adult with an advanced solid tumor such as melanoma, head and neck, liver or kidney cancer. Sequenced here: CD4+ or CD8+ T cells sorted from blood, sampled in a trial of the OX40 agonist ivuxolimab. The CDR3 protein is CASSLQGPGQPQHF. In DNA form, the CDR3 reads TGTGCCAGCAGCTTACAGGGGCCCGGTCAGCCCCAGCATTTT.